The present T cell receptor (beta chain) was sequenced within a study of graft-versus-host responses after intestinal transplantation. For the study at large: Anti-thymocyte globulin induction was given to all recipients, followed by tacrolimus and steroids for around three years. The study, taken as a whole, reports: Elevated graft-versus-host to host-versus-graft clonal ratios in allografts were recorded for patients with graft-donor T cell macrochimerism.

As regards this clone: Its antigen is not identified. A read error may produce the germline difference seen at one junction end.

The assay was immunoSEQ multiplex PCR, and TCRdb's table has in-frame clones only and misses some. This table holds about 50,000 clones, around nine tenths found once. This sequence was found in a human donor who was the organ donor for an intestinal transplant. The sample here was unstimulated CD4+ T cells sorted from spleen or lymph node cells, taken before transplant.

The CDR3 DNA reads as TGTGCTAGCAGCTCCCCCCCCGGACAGGTTCAGTATTTT. It yields the protein CASSSPPGQVQYF. The V and J genes are TRBV7-7 and TRBJ2-3; 7 nucleotides match TRBD1. The CDR3 contains 13 residues. Germline loops: CDR1 SSHAT, CDR2 FNYEAQ (reference sequence).